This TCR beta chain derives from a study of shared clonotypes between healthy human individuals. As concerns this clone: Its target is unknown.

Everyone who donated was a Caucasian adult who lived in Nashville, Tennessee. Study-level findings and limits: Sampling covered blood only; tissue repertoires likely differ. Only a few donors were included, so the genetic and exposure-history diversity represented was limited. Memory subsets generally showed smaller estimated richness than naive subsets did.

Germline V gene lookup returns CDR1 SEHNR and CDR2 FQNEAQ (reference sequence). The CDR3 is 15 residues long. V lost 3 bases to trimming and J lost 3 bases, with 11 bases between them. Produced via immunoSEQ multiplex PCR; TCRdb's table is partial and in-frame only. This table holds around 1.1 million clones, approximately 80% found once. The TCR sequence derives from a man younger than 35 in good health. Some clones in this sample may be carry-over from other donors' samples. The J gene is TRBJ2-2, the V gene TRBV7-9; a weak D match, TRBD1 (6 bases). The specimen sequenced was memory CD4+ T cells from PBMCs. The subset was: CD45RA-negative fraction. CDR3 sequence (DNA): TGTGCCAGCAGCTTCGCCAGGGGACACACCGGGGAGCTGTTTTTT. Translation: CASSFARGHTGELFF. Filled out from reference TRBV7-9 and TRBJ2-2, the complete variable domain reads DTGVSQNPRHKITKRGQNVTFRCDPISEHNRLYWYRQTLGQGPEFLTYFQNEAQLEKSRLLSDRFSAERPKGSFSTLEIQRTEQGDSAMYLCASSFARGHTGELFFGEGSRLTVL.